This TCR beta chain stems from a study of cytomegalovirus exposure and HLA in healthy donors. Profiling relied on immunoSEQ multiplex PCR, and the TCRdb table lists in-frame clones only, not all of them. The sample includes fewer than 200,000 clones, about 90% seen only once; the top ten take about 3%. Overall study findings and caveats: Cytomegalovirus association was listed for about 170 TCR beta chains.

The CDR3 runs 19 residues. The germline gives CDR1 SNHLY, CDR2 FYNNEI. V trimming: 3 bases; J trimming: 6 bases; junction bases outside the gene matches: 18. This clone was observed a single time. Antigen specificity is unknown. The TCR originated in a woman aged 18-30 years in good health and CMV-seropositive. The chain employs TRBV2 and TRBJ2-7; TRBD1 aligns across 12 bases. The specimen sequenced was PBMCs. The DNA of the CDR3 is TGTGCCAGCAGTGAGAACCGGGACAGGGGGCAACGGGGCTGGGGCGAGCAGTACTTC. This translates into CASSENRDRGQRGWGEQYF.